These T cell receptor beta chains were read from a single sample in a study of blood T cell repertoires in COVID-19. Produced via immunoSEQ multiplex PCR; TCRdb's table is partial and in-frame only. The sample has about 220,000 clones, 80% seen once. The sequencing input was peripheral blood. The receptor source for this set is a human donor in a cohort sampled during active COVID-19. CDR3s include the opening cysteine and the closing phenylalanine or tryptophan. D genes are given only for firm matches. Clone size appears in some rows only: once, few, many, or a class for an expanded clone.

size: .; J: TRBJ2-3; V: TRBV7-2; D: .; CDR3: CASSPQTTLGTQYF; DNA: TGTGCCAGCAGCCCTCAGACTACACTAGGTACGCAGTATTTT
size: .; J: TRBJ2-7; V: TRBV7-6; D: .; CDR3: CASSLAAGNPYEQYF; DNA: TGTGCCAGCAGCTTAGCGGCGGGGAACCCCTACGAGCAGTACTTC
size: .; J: TRBJ1-4; V: TRBV5-1; D: .; CDR3: CASSLEGGAEKLFF; DNA: TGCGCCAGCAGCTTGGAAGGGGGGGCCGAAAAACTGTTTTTT
size: .; J: TRBJ2-7; V: TRBV2; D: .; CDR3: CASTGYEQYF; DNA: TGTGCCAGCACCGGCTACGAGCAGTACTTC
size: .; J: TRBJ2-3; V: TRBV11-2; D: TRBD2; CDR3: CASSLLSGGTTDTQYF; DNA: TGTGCCAGCAGCTTACTTAGCGGGGGGACCACAGATACGCAGTATTTT
size: .; J: TRBJ1-2; V: TRBV28; D: TRBD1; CDR3: CASRRPGTGGNYGYTF; DNA: TGTGCCAGCAGGCGTCCCGGGACAGGGGGAAACTATGGCTACACCTTC
size: .; J: TRBJ1-1; V: TRBV3-1/TRBV3-2; D: .; CDR3: CASQTGNTEAFF; DNA: TGTGCCAGCCAGACAGGGAACACTGAAGCTTTCTTT
size: .; J: TRBJ2-5; V: TRBV6-6; D: .; CDR3: CASMGPAQETQYF; DNA: TGTGCCAGCATGGGCCCCGCCCAAGAGACCCAGTACTTC
size: .; J: TRBJ2-7; V: TRBV9; D: .; CDR3: CASSVGGQTEQYF; DNA: TGTGCCAGCAGCGTAGGGGGACAAACTGAGCAGTACTTC
size: many; J: TRBJ1-1; V: TRBV6-4; D: TRBD1; CDR3: CASSETGRTEAFF; DNA: TGTGCCAGCAGTGAGACAGGGAGGACTGAAGCTTTCTTT
size: .; J: TRBJ2-1; V: TRBV28; D: TRBD1; CDR3: CASSLWGTGNNEQFF; DNA: TGTGCCAGCAGTTTATGGGGGACAGGGAACAATGAGCAGTTCTTC
size: once; J: TRBJ1-6; V: TRBV21-1; D: .; CDR3: CASSSIQGVNSPLHF; DNA: TGTGCCAGCAGCTCAATCCAGGGGGTGAATTCACCCCTCCACTTT
size: once; J: TRBJ2-7; V: TRBV7-2; D: TRBD2; CDR3: CASSPSHLADIDYEQYF; DNA: TGTGCCAGCAGCCCGAGTCACCTAGCGGATATTGACTACGAGCAGTACTTC
size: .; J: TRBJ2-7; V: TRBV7-9; D: TRBD1; CDR3: CASSVDRGYEQYF; DNA: TGTGCCAGCAGCGTCGACAGGGGTTACGAGCAGTACTTC
size: .; J: TRBJ2-7; V: TRBV11-3; D: .; CDR3: CATNQIGVVGYF; DNA: TGTGCCACCAACCAGATCGGGGTGGTGGGCTACTTC
size: .; J: TRBJ1-1; V: TRBV18; D: TRBD1; CDR3: CASSPGTGELVSEAFF; DNA: TGTGCCAGCTCACCGGGCACAGGGGAGCTTGTCTCTGAAGCTTTCTTT
size: .; J: TRBJ2-7; V: TRBV28; D: .; CDR3: CASTRGYEQYF; DNA: TGTGCCAGCACCAGGGGCTACGAGCAGTACTTC
size: .; J: TRBJ2-7; V: TRBV6-5; D: .; CDR3: CASSYGGSTSYEQYF; DNA: TGTGCCAGCAGTTACGGGGGGAGCACCTCCTACGAGCAGTACTTC